This TCR beta chain appears in the sequencing data of a study of T-cell memory formation after mild COVID-19. The ends were cut back, 7 bases at V and 0 bases at J, with 9 bases in the middle. In germline, CDR1 is SNHLY, CDR2 FYNNEI. The CDR3 contains 13 residues. Points on this clonotype: What it recognizes is unknown.

Amplification by 5'RACE using constant-segment primers produced TCR alpha and TCR beta cDNA libraries that carried sample barcodes and UMIs. Each CDR3 protein is one row after TCRdb ran MiXCR on the 5' RACE reads. This table has about 210,000 distinct CDR3 sequences, around 26% appearing once. Notes on the study in general: Confirmation of SARS-CoV-2 specificity was lacking for second-wave clones peaking day 37. A balance of CD4 and CD8 characterized clones contracting day 15 to 85, whereas later expanders leaned CD4+. For contracting clones, CD4+ ones sat mainly in CM and EM, CD8+ in EMRA.

J is TRBJ1-1 and V is TRBV2; D gene uncertain. This receptor was identified in an adult woman who had mild COVID-19 (a few samples of this study predate the infection). Cell type and time point are not known. The sample was PBMCs or a T cell subset sorted from them (not recorded which). The CDR3 loop reads CASNPSMNTEAFF. CDR3 nucleotides: TGTGCCAGCAACCCCAGTATGAACACTGAAGCTTTCTTT.